The 6 T cell receptor beta chains presented below share a single source sample, sequenced in a study of early T cells in non-severe SARS-CoV-2 infection. TCRdb called the 5' RACE reads again in MiXCR, with one record for every CDR3 protein. The table shows 90,000 to 120,000 distinct CDR3 sequences, with roughly 10% occurring only once. The material sequenced was whole blood. These receptors all stem from an adult who was a healthcare worker with PCR-confirmed SARS-CoV-2 infection or an uninfected control (not recorded which).

The J gene is TRBJ2-1, the V gene TRBV29-1, with a possible D match to TRBD1 (6 bases). Germline V gene data show CDR1 as SQVTM and CDR2 as ANQGSEA. The CDR3 is made up of 13 amino acids. With 6 bases removed from V and 12 bases from J, the gap between germline ends came to 21 bases. CDR3 in DNA: TGCAGCGTCCAGTGGGACAATGGGGCGGGGCAGTTCTTC. Its protein product is CSVQWDNGAGQFF.

The rearrangement links TRBV5-1 to TRBJ2-1, with D uncertain. V was pared by 5 bases and J by 6 bases, with 12 bases between. The CDR3 consists of 13 residues. Germline CDR1 SGHRS, CDR2 YFSETQ. CDR3 residues: CASRGFYSNEQFF. DNA of the CDR3: TGCGCCAGCAGGGGGTTCTATAGCAATGAGCAGTTCTTC.

This clonotype was found many times. The chain uses TRBV19 and TRBJ1-1; D is perhaps TRBD1 (5 bases). This CDR3 has 15 amino acids. V dropped 5 bases and J dropped 10 bases, with 23 bases sitting between them. Germline CDR1 is LNHDA and CDR2 is SQIVND (reference sequence). CDR3 nucleotides: TGTGCCAGTAGTCCTACACACACAGGAACGAAGCGAGCTTTCTTT. Translating it yields CASSPTHTGTKRAFF. Looking up the rest from reference TRBV19 and TRBJ1-1 gives the full variable domain: DGGITQSPKYLFRKEGQNVTLSCEQNLNHDAMYWYRQDPGQGLRLIYYSQIVNDFQKGDIAEGYSVSREKKESFPLTVTSAQKNPTAFYLCASSPTHTGTKRAFFGQGTRLTVV.

This sequence joins TRBV5-1 and TRBJ2-3; D uncertain. CDR1 is SGHRS, CDR2 YFSETQ, per germline. CDR3 length equals 14 residues. The V and J ends lost 1 base and 6 bases respectively, with 12 bases between them. CDR3 coding DNA: TGCGCCAGCAGCTTGAAGTCTCATGGGGATACGCAGTATTTT. Translation: CASSLKSHGDTQYF.

Ten or more counts support this clonotype. One end of the junction does not line up with germline, which may come from a read error. The chain carries TRBV20-1 and TRBJ1-4; no reliable D call. This CDR3 has 11 amino acids. The germline CDR1 and CDR2 sequences are DFQATT and SNEGSKA (reference sequence). The CDR3 DNA reads TGCAGTGCTGCTCTTTTAGGGATGAGAGGGTTT. Translating it yields CSAALLGMRGF.

This chain uses TRBV6-2 or TRBV6-3 with TRBJ2-5; weak D call: TRBD2 (6 bases). The CDR3 spans 13 residues. The germline V gene has CDR1 MNHEY and CDR2 SVGEGT. Trimming removed 4 bases from V and 5 bases from J, with 11 bases in between. The CDR3 DNA reads as TGTGCCAGCAGTTGGGAGGAGAGGGAGACCCAGTACTTC. Translated: CASSWEERETQYF.